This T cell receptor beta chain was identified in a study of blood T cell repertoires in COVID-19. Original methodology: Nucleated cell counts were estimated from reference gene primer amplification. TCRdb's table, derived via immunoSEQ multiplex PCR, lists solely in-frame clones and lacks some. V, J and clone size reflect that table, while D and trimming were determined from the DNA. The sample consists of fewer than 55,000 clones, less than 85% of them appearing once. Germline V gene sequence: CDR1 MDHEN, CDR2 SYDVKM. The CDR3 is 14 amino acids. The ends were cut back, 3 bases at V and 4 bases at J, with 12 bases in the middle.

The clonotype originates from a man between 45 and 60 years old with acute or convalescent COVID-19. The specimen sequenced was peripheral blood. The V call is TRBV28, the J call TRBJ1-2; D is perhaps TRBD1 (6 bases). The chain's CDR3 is CASSFRQARYGYTF. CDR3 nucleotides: TGTGCCAGCAGTTTCCGACAGGCCCGCTATGGCTACACCTTC.